These 26 T cell receptor beta chains share one sample of origin, sequenced in a study of blood T cell repertoires in COVID-19. The table came from immunoSEQ multiplex PCR; TCRdb's copy has only in-frame clones and leaves some out. The repertoire includes around 18,000 clones, over 70% of them detected once, and roughly 9.6% sits in the top ten. The source material was peripheral blood. Receptors originate from an older man with acute or convalescent COVID-19.

This chain uses TRBV24-1 with TRBJ2-7; 9 bases align to TRBD1. The CDR3 is 16 residues long. V shed 4 bases, J shed 0 bases, and the junction held 6 bases outside the gene matches. Germline values: CDR1 KGHDR, CDR2 SFDVKD. CDR3 protein: CATSDSGTGFSYEQYF. The CDR3 region has the DNA TGTGCCACCAGTGACTCCGGGACAGGGTTCTCCTACGAGCAGTACTTC.

The rearrangement uses TRBV7-7 and TRBJ2-7; D unresolved. CDR3 length: 17 amino acids. Germline V gene lookup returns CDR1 SSHAT and CDR2 FNYEAQ (reference sequence). Between the trimmed V and J ends, which lost 1 base and 3 bases, there was a span of 19 bases. CDR3 sequence (DNA): TGTGCCAGCAGCTTAGTATTTGGGCAGATTTATCTCTACGAGCAGTACTTC. Translated, it gives CASSLVFGQIYLYEQYF.

This chain connects TRBV5-4 to TRBJ2-5, with 7 bases lining up with TRBD2. The V gene end was trimmed by 3 bases and the J gene end by 2 bases; junction bases not matched to a gene: 7. The CDR3 runs to 15 residues. From germline, CDR1 is SGHNT and CDR2 YYREEE (reference sequence). The CDR3 region has the DNA TGTGCCAGCAGCTCAGGGACTAAGGCGCAAGAGACCCAGTACTTC. Amino acids: CASSSGTKAQETQYF. Together with reference TRBV5-4 and TRBJ2-5, the CDR3 gives the full variable domain: ETGVTQSPTHLIKTRGQQVTLRCSSQSGHNTVSWYQQALGQGPQFIFQYYREEENGRGNFPPRFSGLQFPNYSSELNVNALELDDSALYLCASSSGTKAQETQYFGPGTRLLVL.

The genes are TRBV27 and TRBJ1-5; no clear D. Germline CDR1 reads MNHEY; CDR2 reads SMNVEV (reference sequence). This CDR3 contains 15 residues. V was clipped by 7 bases and J by 1 base, with 14 bases between them. This chain's CDR3 is CASTFSGVSNQPQHF. CDR3 DNA: TGTGCCAGCACCTTTTCCGGGGTCAGCAATCAGCCCCAGCATTTT.

V usage is TRBV6-1 and J usage is TRBJ2-1; 7 nucleotides align to TRBD2. Germline V gene data show CDR1 as MNHNS and CDR2 as SASEGT. CDR3 size: 15 residues. Trimming removed 0 bases from V and 10 bases from J; junction bases left unmatched: 9. The CDR3 loop is CASSEAGGTRREQFF. CDR3 DNA sequence: TGTGCCAGCAGTGAAGCGGGGGGGACCCGCCGAGAGCAGTTCTTC.

The chain couples TRBV6-2 or TRBV6-3 to TRBJ1-2, with 8 bases that match TRBD1. CDR1 and CDR2 (germline): MNHEY, SVGEGT. V lost 7 bases, J lost 4 bases, and 11 bases stayed unmatched. The CDR3 sequence is 15 residues long. CDR3 DNA sequence: TGTGCCAGCATCCCCGCCGGCAGGGGGCCCTATGGCTACACCTTC. Translating it yields CASIPAGRGPYGYTF.

This sequence joins TRBV7-9 and TRBJ2-1; 8 bases line up with TRBD1. Unmatched junction bases numbered 7, after V lost 5 bases and J lost 7 bases. In germline, CDR1 is SEHNR, CDR2 FQNEAQ (reference sequence). This CDR3 is built from 14 residues. The CDR3 coding sequence is TGTGCCAGCAGCCCGCAGGGGGCACTGAATGAGCAGTTCTTC. Its protein is CASSPQGALNEQFF. The full variable domain, its missing parts supplied by reference TRBV7-9 and TRBJ2-1, is DTGVSQNPRHKITKRGQNVTFRCDPISEHNRLYWYRQTLGQGPEFLTYFQNEAQLEKSRLLSDRFSAERPKGSFSTLEIQRTEQGDSAMYLCASSPQGALNEQFFGPGTRLTVL.

V usage is TRBV19 and J usage is TRBJ1-4; D uncertain. V lost 3 bases, J lost 1 base, and 9 bases lay in between. Germline-derived CDR1 and CDR2 are LNHDA and SQIVND (reference sequence). The CDR3 has 15 amino acids. The CDR3: CASSMRERTNEKLFF. The CDR3 coding sequence is TGTGCCAGTAGTATGAGGGAGCGAACTAATGAAAAACTGTTTTTT.

A few counts support this clone. The chain joins TRBV7-2 to TRBJ2-1; no firm D call. The CDR3 has 16 residues. Germline V CDR1 and CDR2: SGHTA, FQGNSA. Trimming stripped 1 base from V and 0 bases from J, with 10 bases between. The CDR3 nucleotides read TGTGCCAGCAGCTTAGGATTTGCGAGCTCCTACAATGAGCAGTTCTTC. Protein sequence: CASSLGFASSYNEQFF. Full variable domain (outside the CDR3, taken from reference TRBV7-2 and TRBJ2-1): GAGVSQSPSNKVTEKGKDVELRCDPISGHTALYWYRQSLGQGLEFLIYFQGNSAPDKSGLPSDRFSAERTGGSVSTLTIQRTQQEDSAVYLCASSLGFASSYNEQFFGPGTRLTVL.

The CDR3 DNA sequence: TGTGCCAGCAGCTTCCCGACAGCAACTAATGAAAAACTGTTTTTT. Translating it yields CASSFPTATNEKLFF. The rearrangement uses TRBV7-9 and TRBJ1-4; the D gene is possibly TRBD1 (5 bases). Germline CDR1 and CDR2: SEHNR and FQNEAQ (reference sequence). V lost 3 bases, J lost 0 bases, and 8 bases lay in between. The CDR3 extends over 15 amino acids.

This sequence joins TRBV5-4 and TRBJ2-1, with 7 bases fitting TRBD1. The J segment lost 8 bases and the V segment lost 3 bases, leaving 5 bases of the junction unmatched. The CDR3 is made up of 13 amino acids. Per germline, CDR1 SGHNT and CDR2 YYREEE (reference sequence). The CDR3 loop reads CASSSTGADEQFF. CDR3 nucleotides: TGTGCCAGCAGCTCAACAGGGGCGGATGAGCAGTTCTTC.

The chain uses TRBV27 and TRBJ1-6; D remains unclear. Germline CDR1 MNHEY, CDR2 SMNVEV (reference sequence). The CDR3 consists of 16 residues. V lost 1 base to trimming and J lost 7 bases, with 14 bases between them. CDR3 amino acids: CASSLLTNGDNSPLHF. The CDR3, as DNA: TGTGCCAGCAGTTTATTAACCAACGGAGACAATTCACCCCTCCACTTT.

The J gene is TRBJ2-1, the V gene TRBV18; possibly TRBD2 for D (6 bases). The CDR3 covers 13 residues. Germline loops: CDR1 KGHSH, CDR2 LQKENI. V lost 0 bases and J 7 bases, leaving 7 bases between the germline ends. The CDR3 nucleotides read TGTGCCAGCTCACCACCCGGGGGTAATGAGCAGTTCTTC. Translated, it gives CASSPPGGNEQFF.

The gene calls are TRBV9 and TRBJ1-1; D is perhaps TRBD1 (5 bases). Germline CDR1 SGDLS, CDR2 YYNGEE. This CDR3 region has 15 residues. V dropped 2 bases and J dropped 1 base, with 12 bases sitting between them. The chain's CDR3 is CASSVGNQGNTEAFF. As DNA, the CDR3 is TGTGCCAGCAGCGTGGGTAATCAGGGGAACACTGAAGCTTTCTTT.

This chain joins TRBV6-2 or TRBV6-3 and TRBJ1-1, with D uncertain. The CDR3 is made up of 11 amino acids. V dropped 6 bases and J dropped 6 bases, with 8 bases sitting between them. Looked up from germline, CDR1 is MNHEY and CDR2 is SVGEGT. DNA for the CDR3: TGTGCCAGCAGCCGGCTGGCTGAAGCTTTCTTT. Translation gives CASSRLAEAFF.

The J gene is TRBJ1-3, the V gene TRBV9, with 7 nucleotides matching TRBD1. J was trimmed by 4 bases and V by 0 bases; bases with no gene match: 10. Germline assignment: CDR1 SGDLS and CDR2 YYNGEE. CDR3 size: 17 residues. The CDR3 DNA sequence: TGTGCCAGCAGCGTAGGGACAGGAGTTTCGGTAGGAAACACCATATATTTT. This codes for CASSVGTGVSVGNTIYF.

The chain is built from TRBV2 and TRBJ1-3; D perhaps matches TRBD1 (5 bases). CDR3 length: 14 amino acids. Germline lookup yields CDR1 SNHLY and CDR2 FYNNEI. The germline V and J ends were trimmed by 5 bases and 2 bases, with 10 bases remaining between them. The CDR3 DNA is TGTGCCAGCAGTAACCAGGGTGCTGGAAACACCATATATTTT. It yields the protein CASSNQGAGNTIYF. Complete variable domain (other parts from reference TRBV2 and TRBJ1-3): EPEVTQTPSHQVTQMGQEVILRCVPISNHLYFYWYRQILGQKVEFLVSFYNNEISEKSEIFDDQFSVERPDGSNFTLKIRSTKLEDSAMYFCASSNQGAGNTIYFGEGSWLTVV.

The chain employs TRBV6-6 and TRBJ1-1; D unresolved. The V end lost 0 bases, the J end lost 5 bases, and 4 bases lay between the germline ends. Looked up from germline, CDR1 is MNHNY and CDR2 is SVGAGI (reference sequence). CDR3 length: 12 residues. The CDR3 protein is CASSYSRTEAFF. The CDR3 coding sequence is TGTGCCAGCAGTTACTCCAGGACTGAAGCTTTCTTT.

CDR3 in amino acids: CASSGDRIANYGYTF. The CDR3 DNA sequence: TGTGCCAGCAGTGGCGACAGAATAGCTAACTATGGCTACACCTTC. V usage is TRBV2 and J usage is TRBJ1-2; possible D gene TRBD1, 5 bases. V lost 4 bases, J lost 0 bases, and 12 bases lay in between. The CDR3 spans 15 residues. Germline CDR1 and CDR2: SNHLY and FYNNEI.

V gene TRBV9 combines with J gene TRBJ2-5; TRBD1 matches 8 bases. CDR1 and CDR2 (germline): SGDLS, YYNGEE. The CDR3 has 16 amino acids. After removal of 2 bases from V and 2 bases from J, the junction contained 8 bases not matched to a gene. CDR3 sequence: CASSVQQGVGQETQYF. CDR3 sequence (DNA): TGTGCCAGCAGCGTTCAACAGGGGGTCGGGCAAGAGACCCAGTACTTC.

The chain combines TRBV7-2 with TRBJ2-3, with 9 bases identical to TRBD1. In germline, CDR1 is SGHTA, CDR2 FQGNSA. CDR3 length: 15 amino acids. Trimming took 4 bases from V and 2 from J; bases not matched to a gene: 4. The CDR3 DNA follows: TGTGCCAGCAGCTACCGGGACAGGGTCACAGATACGCAGTATTTT. Translation: CASSYRDRVTDTQYF. The variable domain in full, with the rest retrieved from reference TRBV7-2 and TRBJ2-3, is GAGVSQSPSNKVTEKGKDVELRCDPISGHTALYWYRQSLGQGLEFLIYFQGNSAPDKSGLPSDRFSAERTGGSVSTLTIQRTQQEDSAVYLCASSYRDRVTDTQYFGPGTRLTVL.

CDR3 sequence (DNA): TGTGCCAGCTCACCCCCTACCGGGACAGCGAACACCGGGGAGCTGTTTTTT. Its translation is CASSPPTGTANTGELFF. The chain joins TRBV18 to TRBJ2-2, with 7 positions matching TRBD1. After removal of 3 bases from V and 0 bases from J, the junction contained 7 bases not matched to a gene. Germline lookup yields CDR1 KGHSH and CDR2 LQKENI. The CDR3 is 17 amino acids.

The chain combines TRBV9 with TRBJ2-2; possibly TRBD2 for D (5 bases). Germline V gene sequence: CDR1 SGDLS, CDR2 YYNGEE. V was trimmed by 3 bases and J by 6 bases, leaving 15 bases between them. There are 15 residues in the CDR3. CDR3 in DNA: TGTGCCAGCAGCGCCGGAACGGGGAGCCCCGGGGAGCTGTTTTTT. Its translation: CASSAGTGSPGELFF.

The V call is TRBV2, the J call TRBJ1-5; 12 bases match TRBD1. With 2 bases clipped from V and 9 bases from J, the junction kept 5 bases outside the gene matches. The CDR3 runs 15 residues. Germline CDR1 and CDR2: SNHLY and FYNNEI. This CDR3 is CASSESGTGGLPQHF. In nucleotides, the CDR3 is TGTGCCAGCAGTGAATCGGGGACAGGGGGCCTGCCCCAGCATTTT.

This clone showed up just once. The genes are TRBV6-6 and TRBJ1-2, with D uncertain. Germline V CDR1 and CDR2: MNHNY, SVGAGI (reference sequence). The CDR3 is 13 amino acids. V was cut by 2 bases and J by 3 bases, with 7 bases left in between. The CDR3 DNA reads TGTGCCAGCAGTTACCAGGTAGACTATGGCTACACCTTC. It translates to CASSYQVDYGYTF.

The V gene is TRBV14, the J gene TRBJ1-2; no clear D. V was trimmed by 4 bases and J by 5 bases, leaving 11 bases between them. The CDR3 consists of 13 residues. The germline V gene has CDR1 SGHDN and CDR2 FVKESK. The CDR3: CASSRVAAYGYTF. The CDR3 DNA sequence: TGTGCCAGCAGCCGAGTCGCGGCTTATGGCTACACCTTC.